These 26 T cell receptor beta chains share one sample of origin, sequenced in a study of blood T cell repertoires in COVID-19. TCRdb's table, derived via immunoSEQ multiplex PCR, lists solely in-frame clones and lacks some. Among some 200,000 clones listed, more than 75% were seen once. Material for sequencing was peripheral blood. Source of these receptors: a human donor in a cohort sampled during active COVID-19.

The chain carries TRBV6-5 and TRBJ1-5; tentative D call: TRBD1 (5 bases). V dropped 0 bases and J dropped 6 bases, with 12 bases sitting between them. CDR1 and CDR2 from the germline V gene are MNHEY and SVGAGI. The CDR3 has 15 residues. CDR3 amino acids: CASSYSPQGSQPQHF. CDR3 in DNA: TGTGCCAGCAGTTACTCCCCGCAGGGTAGTCAGCCCCAGCATTTT.

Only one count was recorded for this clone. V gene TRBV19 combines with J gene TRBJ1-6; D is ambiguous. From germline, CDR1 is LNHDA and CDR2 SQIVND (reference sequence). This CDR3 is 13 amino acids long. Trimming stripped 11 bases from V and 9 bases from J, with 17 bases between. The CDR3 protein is CASKGGRGSPLHF. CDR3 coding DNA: TGTGCCTCCAAGGGAGGCCGTGGTTCACCCCTCCACTTT.

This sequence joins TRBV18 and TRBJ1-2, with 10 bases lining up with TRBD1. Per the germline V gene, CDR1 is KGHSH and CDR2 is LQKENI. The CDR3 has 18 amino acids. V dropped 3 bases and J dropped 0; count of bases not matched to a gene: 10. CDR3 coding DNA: TGTGCCAGCTCACCGTCCCGGGACAGGGGAGGTCCTAACTATGGCTACACCTTC. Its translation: CASSPSRDRGGPNYGYTF.

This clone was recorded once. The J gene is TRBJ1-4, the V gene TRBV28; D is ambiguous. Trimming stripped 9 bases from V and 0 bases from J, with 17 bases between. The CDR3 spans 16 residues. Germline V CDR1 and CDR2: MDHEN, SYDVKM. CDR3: CASCYHLSATNEKLFF. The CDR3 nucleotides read TGTGCCAGTTGCTACCACCTGAGTGCAACTAATGAAAAACTGTTTTTT.

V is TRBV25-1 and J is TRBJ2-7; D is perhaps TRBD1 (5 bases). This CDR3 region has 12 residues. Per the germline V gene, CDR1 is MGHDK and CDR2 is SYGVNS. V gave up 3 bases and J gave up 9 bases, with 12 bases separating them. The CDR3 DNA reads TGTGCCAGCAGTGACGACAGTTTCTGGCAGTACTTC. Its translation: CASSDDSFWQYF.

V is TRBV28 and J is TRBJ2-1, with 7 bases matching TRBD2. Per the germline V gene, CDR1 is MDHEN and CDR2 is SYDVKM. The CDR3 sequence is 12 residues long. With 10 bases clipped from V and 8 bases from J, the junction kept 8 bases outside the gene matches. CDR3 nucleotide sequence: TGTGCCACCTGGGGGGGGGAGGATGAGCAGTTCTTC. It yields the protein CATWGGEDEQFF.

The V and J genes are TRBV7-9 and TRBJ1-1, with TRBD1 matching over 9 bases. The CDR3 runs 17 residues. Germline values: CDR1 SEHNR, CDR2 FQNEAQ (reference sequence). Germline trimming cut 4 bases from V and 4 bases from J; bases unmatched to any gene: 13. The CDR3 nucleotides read TGTGCCAGCAGCTCCTACCCGGGACAGGGAAAGGGCACTGAAGCTTTCTTT. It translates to CASSSYPGQGKGTEAFF. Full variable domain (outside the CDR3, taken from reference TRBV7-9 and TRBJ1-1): DTGVSQNPRHKITKRGQNVTFRCDPISEHNRLYWYRQTLGQGPEFLTYFQNEAQLEKSRLLSDRFSAERPKGSFSTLEIQRTEQGDSAMYLCASSSYPGQGKGTEAFFGQGTRLTVV.

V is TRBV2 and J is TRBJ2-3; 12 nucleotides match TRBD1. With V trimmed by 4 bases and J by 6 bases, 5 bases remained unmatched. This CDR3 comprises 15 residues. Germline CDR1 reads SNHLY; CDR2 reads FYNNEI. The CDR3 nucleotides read TGTGCCAGCAGTGTTAGGGACAGGGGGCTGGATACGCAGTATTTT. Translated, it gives CASSVRDRGLDTQYF.

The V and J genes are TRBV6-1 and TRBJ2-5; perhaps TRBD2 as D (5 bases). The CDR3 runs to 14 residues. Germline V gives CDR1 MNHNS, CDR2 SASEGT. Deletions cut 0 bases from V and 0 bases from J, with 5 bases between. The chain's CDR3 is CASSEAGDQETQYF. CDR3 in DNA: TGTGCCAGCAGTGAAGCCGGGGACCAAGAGACCCAGTACTTC.

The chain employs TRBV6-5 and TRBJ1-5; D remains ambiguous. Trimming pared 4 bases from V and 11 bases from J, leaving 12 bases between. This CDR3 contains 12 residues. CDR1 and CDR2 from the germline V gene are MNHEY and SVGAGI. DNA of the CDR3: TGTGCCAGCAGTTCCGCCGGGGAGTCCCAGCATTTT. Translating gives CASSSAGESQHF.

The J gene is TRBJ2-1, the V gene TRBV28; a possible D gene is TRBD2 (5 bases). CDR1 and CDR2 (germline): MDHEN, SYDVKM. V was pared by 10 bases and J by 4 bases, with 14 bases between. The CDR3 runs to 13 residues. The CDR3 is CATTSGIYNEQFF. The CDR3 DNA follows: TGTGCCACCACATCGGGGATTTACAATGAGCAGTTCTTC.

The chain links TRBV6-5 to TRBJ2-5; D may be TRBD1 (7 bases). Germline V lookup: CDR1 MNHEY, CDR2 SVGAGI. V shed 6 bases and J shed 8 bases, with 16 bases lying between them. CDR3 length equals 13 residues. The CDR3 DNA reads TGTGCCAGCAGCCCAAGACAGGGAGGTACCCAGTACTTC. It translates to CASSPRQGGTQYF.

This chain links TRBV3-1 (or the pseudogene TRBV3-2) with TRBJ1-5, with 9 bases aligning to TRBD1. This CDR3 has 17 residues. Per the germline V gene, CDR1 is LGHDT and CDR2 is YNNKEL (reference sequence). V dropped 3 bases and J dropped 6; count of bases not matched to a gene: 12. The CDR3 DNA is TGTGCCAGCAGCCAGGGACAGGGTGGGGAGGTTGGTCAGCCCCAGCATTTT. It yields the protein CASSQGQGGEVGQPQHF.

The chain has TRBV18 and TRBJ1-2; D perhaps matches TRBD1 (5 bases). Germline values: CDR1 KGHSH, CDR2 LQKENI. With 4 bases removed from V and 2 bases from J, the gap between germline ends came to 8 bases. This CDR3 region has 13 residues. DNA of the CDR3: TGTGCCAGCTCACAGGGGTCCAACTATGGCTACACCTTC. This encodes CASSQGSNYGYTF.

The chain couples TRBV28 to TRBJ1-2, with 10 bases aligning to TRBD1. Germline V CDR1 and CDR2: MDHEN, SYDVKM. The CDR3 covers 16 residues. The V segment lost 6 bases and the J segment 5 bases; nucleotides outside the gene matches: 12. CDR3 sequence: CASRYQTGTGEYGYTF. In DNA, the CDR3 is TGTGCCAGCAGGTATCAAACCGGGACAGGGGAATATGGCTACACCTTC.

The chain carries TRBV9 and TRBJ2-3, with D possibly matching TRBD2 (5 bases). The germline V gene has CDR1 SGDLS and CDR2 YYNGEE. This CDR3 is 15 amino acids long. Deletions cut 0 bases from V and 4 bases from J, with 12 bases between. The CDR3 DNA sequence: TGTGCCAGCAGCGTAGTCGGAGGTGGTCCAGATACGCAGTATTTT. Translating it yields CASSVVGGGPDTQYF.

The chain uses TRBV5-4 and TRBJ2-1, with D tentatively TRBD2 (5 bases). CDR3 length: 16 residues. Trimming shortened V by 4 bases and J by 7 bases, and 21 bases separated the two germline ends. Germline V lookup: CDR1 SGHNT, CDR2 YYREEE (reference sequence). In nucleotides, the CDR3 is TGTGCCAGCAGCCCCCCCGTTGCGGGTGGTGTAAATGAGCAGTTCTTC. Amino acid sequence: CASSPPVAGGVNEQFF.

CDR3 region: CASRGGGGSNEKLFF. The CDR3 DNA follows: TGTGCCAGCAGAGGGGGTGGGGGCAGTAATGAAAAACTGTTTTTT. The V call is TRBV27, the J call TRBJ1-4; possibly TRBD1 for D (6 bases). Germline-derived CDR1 and CDR2 are MNHEY and SMNVEV (reference sequence). The germline V and J ends were trimmed by 6 bases and 4 bases, with 15 bases remaining between them. The CDR3 covers 15 residues.

CDR3: CASSPDREVYGYTF. Written as DNA, the CDR3 is TGTGCCAGCAGCCCAGACAGGGAGGTCTATGGCTACACCTTC. This chain uses TRBV4-2 with TRBJ1-2, with 7 bases aligning to TRBD1. Looked up from germline, CDR1 is LGHNA and CDR2 is YNFKEQ. This CDR3 is built from 14 residues. J was trimmed by 4 bases and V by 4 bases; bases with no gene match: 6.

CDR3 bases: TGTGCCAGTAGAGGTAGGCAGGAAAACATTCAGTACTTC. Protein: CASRGRQENIQYF. The gene calls are TRBV19 and TRBJ2-4; D gene unclear. CDR3 size: 13 residues. V was pared by 6 bases and J by 5 bases, with 11 bases between. The V gene's germline CDR1 is LNHDA and CDR2 SQIVND (reference sequence).

CDR3 residues: CASSVVAGDNEQFF. The CDR3 region has the DNA TGTGCCAGCAGCGTAGTAGCGGGGGACAATGAGCAGTTCTTC. The rearrangement joins TRBV4-2 to TRBJ2-1, with 9 positions matching TRBD2. V lost 5 bases, J lost 5 bases, and 4 bases stayed unmatched. The length of the CDR3 is 14 residues. Germline-derived CDR1 and CDR2 are LGHNA and YNFKEQ.

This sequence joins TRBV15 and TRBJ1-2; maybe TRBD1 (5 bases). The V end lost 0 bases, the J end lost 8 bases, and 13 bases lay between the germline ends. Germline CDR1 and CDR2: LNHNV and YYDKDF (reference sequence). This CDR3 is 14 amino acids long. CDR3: CATSRDKGPEGYTF. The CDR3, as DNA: TGTGCCACCAGCAGAGATAAGGGGCCCGAGGGCTACACCTTC. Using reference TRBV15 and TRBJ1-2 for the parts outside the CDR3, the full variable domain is DAMVIQNPRYQVTQFGKPVTLSCSQTLNHNVMYWYQQKSSQAPKLLFHYYDKDFNNEADTPDNFQSRRPNTSFCFLDIRSPGLGDTAMYLCATSRDKGPEGYTFGSGTRLTVV.

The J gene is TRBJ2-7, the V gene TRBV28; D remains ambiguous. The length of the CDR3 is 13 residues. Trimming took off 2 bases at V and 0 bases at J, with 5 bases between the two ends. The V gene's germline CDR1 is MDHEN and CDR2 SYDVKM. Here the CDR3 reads CASSLTHSYEQYF. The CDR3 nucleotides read TGTGCCAGCAGTTTAACTCACTCCTACGAGCAGTACTTC.

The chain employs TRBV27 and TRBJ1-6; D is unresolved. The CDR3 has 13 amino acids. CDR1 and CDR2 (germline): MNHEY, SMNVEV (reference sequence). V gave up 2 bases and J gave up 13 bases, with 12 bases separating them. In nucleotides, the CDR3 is TGTGCCAGCAGTTTAAGCCTCAGGTTCCCCCTCCACTTT. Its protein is CASSLSLRFPLHF.

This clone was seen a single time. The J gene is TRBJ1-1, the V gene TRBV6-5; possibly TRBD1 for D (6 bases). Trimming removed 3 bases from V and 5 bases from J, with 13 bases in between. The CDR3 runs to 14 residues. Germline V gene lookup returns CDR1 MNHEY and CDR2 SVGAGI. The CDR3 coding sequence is TGTGCCAGCAGTTATCTGGACAGAAGTACTGAAGCTTTCTTT. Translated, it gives CASSYLDRSTEAFF.

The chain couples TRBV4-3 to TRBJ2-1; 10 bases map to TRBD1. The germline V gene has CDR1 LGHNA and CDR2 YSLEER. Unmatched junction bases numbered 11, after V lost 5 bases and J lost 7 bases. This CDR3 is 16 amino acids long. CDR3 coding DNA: TGCGCCAGCAGCTACTCGCTGGGACAGGGGAGGAATGAGCAGTTCTTC. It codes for CASSYSLGQGRNEQFF.